The present T cell receptor (beta chain) was sequenced within a study of control samples from healthy donors and cancer patients. Sequenced by immunoSEQ multiplex PCR; TCRdb stores in-frame clones only, minus some. This sample has about 130,000 clones, with about 93% found just once. The sample was blood. This sequence was found in a man aged 35 to 55 in good health.

The DNA of the CDR3 is TGTGCCAGTAGTATAGGGGGACAGAGCAATCAGCCCCAGCATTTT. It is translated as CASSIGGQSNQPQHF. V and J are TRBV19 and TRBJ1-5; the match to TRBD1 covers 7 bases. After removal of 1 base from V and 1 base from J, the junction contained 1 base not matched to a gene. The CDR3 extends over 15 amino acids. Germline V gives CDR1 LNHDA, CDR2 SQIVND (reference sequence).